The next 4 T cell receptor beta chains were all read from a single sample in a study of blood T cell repertoires in COVID-19. The method was immunoSEQ multiplex PCR; TCRdb's version includes in-frame clones alone and lacks a portion of them. This sample has 29,000 or so clones; around four fifths occur once, and the top ten carry approximately 8.6%. Sequenced material: peripheral blood. These receptors all come from a woman in her sixties or seventies with active or convalescent COVID-19.

V usage is TRBV9 and J usage is TRBJ2-1; TRBD2 matches 10 bases. The CDR3 covers 15 residues. From germline, CDR1 is SGDLS and CDR2 YYNGEE. The V and J ends lost 3 bases and 7 bases, in that order; junction bases with no gene match: 7. CDR3 in DNA: TGTGCCAGCAGCGCAACTAGCGGGGCCCCAAATGAGCAGTTCTTC. Translation: CASSATSGAPNEQFF.

V is TRBV3-1 (or the pseudogene TRBV3-2) and J is TRBJ2-6, with D possibly being TRBD1 (5 bases). CDR3 size: 15 residues. The ends were cut back, 0 bases at V and 4 bases at J, with 7 bases in the middle. Germline V CDR1 and CDR2: LGHDT, YNNKEL (reference sequence). This CDR3 is CASSQDRQGANVLTF. CDR3 nucleotide sequence: TGTGCCAGCAGCCAAGATAGACAGGGGGCCAACGTCCTGACTTTC.

This clone was observed a handful of times. The chain has TRBV29-1 and TRBJ1-2; D ambiguous. This CDR3 is built from 11 residues. V lost 2 bases, J lost 14 bases, and 15 bases lay in between. The germline V gene has CDR1 SQVTM and CDR2 ANQGSEA. The CDR3 DNA reads as TGCAGCGTTGAATGGTCCCGGCGGTGGACCTTC. Protein: CSVEWSRRWTF.

The chain recombines TRBV7-6 with TRBJ1-3; maybe TRBD1 (6 bases). V was trimmed by 1 base and J by 2 bases, leaving 9 bases between them. Germline V CDR1 and CDR2: SGHVS, FNYEAQ. This CDR3 spans 15 amino acids. The CDR3 here is CASSLEGVPGNTIYF. CDR3 in DNA: TGTGCCAGCAGCTTAGAGGGGGTCCCTGGAAACACCATATATTTT.